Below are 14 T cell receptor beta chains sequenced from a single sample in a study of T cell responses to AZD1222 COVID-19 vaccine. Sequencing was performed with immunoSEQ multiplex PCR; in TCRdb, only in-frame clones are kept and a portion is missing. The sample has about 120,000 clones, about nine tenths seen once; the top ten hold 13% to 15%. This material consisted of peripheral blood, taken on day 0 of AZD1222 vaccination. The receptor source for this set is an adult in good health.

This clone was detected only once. CDR3 bases: TGCGCCAGCAGCTTCGGACAGGGCACTGAAGCTTTCTTT. This codes for CASSFGQGTEAFF. The V call is TRBV5-1, the J call TRBJ1-1; TRBD1 matches 8 bases. Germline V lookup: CDR1 SGHRS, CDR2 YFSETQ. Trimming cost V 2 bases and J 4 bases; bases outside gene matches: 1. The CDR3 is 13 amino acids.

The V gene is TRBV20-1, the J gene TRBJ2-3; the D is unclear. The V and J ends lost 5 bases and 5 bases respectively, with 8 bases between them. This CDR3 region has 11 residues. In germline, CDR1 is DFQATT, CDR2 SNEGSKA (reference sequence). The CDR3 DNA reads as TGCAGTGCTTTCGCAGGAGATACGCAGTATTTT. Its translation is CSAFAGDTQYF.

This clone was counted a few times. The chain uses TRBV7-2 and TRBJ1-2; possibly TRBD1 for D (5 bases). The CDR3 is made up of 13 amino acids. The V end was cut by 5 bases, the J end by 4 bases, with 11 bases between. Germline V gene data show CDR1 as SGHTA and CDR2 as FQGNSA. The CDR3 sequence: CASSPGYGYGYTF. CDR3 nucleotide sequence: TGTGCCAGCAGCCCAGGGTATGGCTATGGCTACACCTTC.

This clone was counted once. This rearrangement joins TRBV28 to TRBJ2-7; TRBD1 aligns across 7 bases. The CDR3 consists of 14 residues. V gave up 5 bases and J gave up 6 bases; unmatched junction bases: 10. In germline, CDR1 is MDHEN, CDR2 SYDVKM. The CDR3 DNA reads TGTGCCAGCAGTCCTGGACAGGTTCCCTCCGAGCAGTACTTC. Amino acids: CASSPGQVPSEQYF.

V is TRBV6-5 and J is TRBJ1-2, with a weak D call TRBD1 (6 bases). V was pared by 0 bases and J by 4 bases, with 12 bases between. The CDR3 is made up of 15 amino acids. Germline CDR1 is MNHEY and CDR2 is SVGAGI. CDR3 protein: CASSYSYRDGYGYTF. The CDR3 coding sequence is TGTGCCAGCAGTTACTCGTACAGGGATGGCTATGGCTACACCTTC.

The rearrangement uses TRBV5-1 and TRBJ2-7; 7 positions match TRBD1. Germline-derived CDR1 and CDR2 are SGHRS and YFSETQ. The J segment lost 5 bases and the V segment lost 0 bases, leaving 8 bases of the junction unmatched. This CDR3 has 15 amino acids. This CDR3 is CASSLADFDRDEQYF. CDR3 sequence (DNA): TGCGCCAGCAGCTTGGCCGACTTCGACAGGGACGAGCAGTACTTC.

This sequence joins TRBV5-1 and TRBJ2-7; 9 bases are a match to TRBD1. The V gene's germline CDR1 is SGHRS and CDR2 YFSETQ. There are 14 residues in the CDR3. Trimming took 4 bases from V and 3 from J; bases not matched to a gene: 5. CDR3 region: CASSRDRAHYEQYF. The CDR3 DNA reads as TGCGCCAGCAGCCGGGACAGGGCACACTACGAGCAGTACTTC. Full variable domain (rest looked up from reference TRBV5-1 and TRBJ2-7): KAGVTQTPRYLIKTRGQQVTLSCSPISGHRSVSWYQQTPGQGLQFLFEYFSETQRNKGNFPGRFSGRQFSNSRSEMNVSTLELGDSALYLCASSRDRAHYEQYFGPGTRLTVT.

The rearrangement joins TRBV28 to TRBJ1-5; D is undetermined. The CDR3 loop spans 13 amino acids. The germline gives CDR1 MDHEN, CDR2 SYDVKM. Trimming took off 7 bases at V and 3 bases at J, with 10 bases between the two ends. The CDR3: CASTHFLNQPQHF. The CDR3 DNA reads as TGTGCCAGCACACATTTCCTCAATCAGCCCCAGCATTTT.

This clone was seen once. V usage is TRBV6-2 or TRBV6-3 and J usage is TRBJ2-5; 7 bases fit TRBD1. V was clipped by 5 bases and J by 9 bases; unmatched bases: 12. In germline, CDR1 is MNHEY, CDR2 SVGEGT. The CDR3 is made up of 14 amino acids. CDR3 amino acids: CASSARTSQGAQYF. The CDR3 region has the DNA TGTGCCAGCAGTGCCCGGACCAGCCAGGGGGCCCAGTACTTC.

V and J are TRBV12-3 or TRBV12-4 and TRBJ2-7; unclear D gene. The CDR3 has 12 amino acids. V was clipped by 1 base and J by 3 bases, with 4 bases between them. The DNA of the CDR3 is TGTGCCAGCAGTTTAGTTTTCTACGAGCAGTACTTC. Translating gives CASSLVFYEQYF.

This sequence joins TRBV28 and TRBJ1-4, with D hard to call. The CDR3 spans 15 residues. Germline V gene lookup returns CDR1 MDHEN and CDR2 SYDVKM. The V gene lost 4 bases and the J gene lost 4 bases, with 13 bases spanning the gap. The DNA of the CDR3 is TGTGCCAGCAGTTCTGCCCGAACAATTAATGAAAAACTGTTTTTT. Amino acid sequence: CASSSARTINEKLFF.

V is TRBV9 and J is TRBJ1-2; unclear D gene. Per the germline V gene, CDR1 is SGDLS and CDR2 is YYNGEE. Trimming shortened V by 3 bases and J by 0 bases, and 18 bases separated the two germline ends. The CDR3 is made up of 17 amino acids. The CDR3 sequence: CASSASSPGSPNYGYTF. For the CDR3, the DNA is TGTGCCAGCAGCGCTTCGAGTCCAGGCTCGCCTAACTATGGCTACACCTTC. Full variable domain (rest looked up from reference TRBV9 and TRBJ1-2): DSGVTQTPKHLITATGQRVTLRCSPRSGDLSVYWYQQSLDQGLQFLIQYYNGEERAKGNILERFSAQQFPDLHSELNLSSLELGDSALYFCASSASSPGSPNYGYTFGSGTRLTVV.

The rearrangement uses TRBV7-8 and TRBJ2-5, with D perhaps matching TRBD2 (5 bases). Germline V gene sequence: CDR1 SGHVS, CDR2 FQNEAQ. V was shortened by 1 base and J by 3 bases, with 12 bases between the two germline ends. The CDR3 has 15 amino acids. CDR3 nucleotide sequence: TGTGCCAGCAGCTTAGGCGTGGGAGCCGAAGAGACCCAGTACTTC. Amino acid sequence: CASSLGVGAEETQYF.

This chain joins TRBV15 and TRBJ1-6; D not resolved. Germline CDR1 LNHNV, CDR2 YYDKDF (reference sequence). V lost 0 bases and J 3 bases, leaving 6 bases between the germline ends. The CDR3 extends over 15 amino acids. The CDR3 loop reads CATSREASYNSPLHF. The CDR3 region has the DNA TGTGCCACCAGCAGAGAGGCTAGCTATAATTCACCCCTCCACTTT.